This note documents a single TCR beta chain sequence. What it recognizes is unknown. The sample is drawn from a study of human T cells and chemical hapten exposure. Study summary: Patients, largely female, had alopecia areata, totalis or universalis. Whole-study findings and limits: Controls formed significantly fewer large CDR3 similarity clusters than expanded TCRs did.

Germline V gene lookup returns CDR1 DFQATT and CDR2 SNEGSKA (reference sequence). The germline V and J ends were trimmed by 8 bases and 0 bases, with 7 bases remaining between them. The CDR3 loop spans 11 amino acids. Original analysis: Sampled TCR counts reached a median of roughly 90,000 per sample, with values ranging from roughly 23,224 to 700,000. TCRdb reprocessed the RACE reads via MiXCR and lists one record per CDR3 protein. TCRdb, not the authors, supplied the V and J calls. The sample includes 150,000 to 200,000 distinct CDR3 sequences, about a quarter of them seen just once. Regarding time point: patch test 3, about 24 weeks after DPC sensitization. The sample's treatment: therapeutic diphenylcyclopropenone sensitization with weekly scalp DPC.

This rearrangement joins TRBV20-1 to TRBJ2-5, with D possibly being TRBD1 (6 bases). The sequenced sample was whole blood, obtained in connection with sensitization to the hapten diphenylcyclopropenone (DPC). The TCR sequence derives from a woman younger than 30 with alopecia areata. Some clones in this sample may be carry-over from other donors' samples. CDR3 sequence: CSRGYQETQYF. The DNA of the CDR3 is TGCAGTAGGGGGTACCAAGAGACCCAGTACTTC.